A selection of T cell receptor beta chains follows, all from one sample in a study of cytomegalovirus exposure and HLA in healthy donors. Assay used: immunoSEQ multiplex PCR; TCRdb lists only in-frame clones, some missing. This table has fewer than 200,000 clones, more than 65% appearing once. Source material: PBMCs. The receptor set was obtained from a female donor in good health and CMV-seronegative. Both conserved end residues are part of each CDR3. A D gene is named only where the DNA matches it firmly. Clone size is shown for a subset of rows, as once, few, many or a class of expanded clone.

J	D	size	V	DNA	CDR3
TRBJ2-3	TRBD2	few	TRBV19	TGTGCCAGTGGGCTACCTAGCGGGAGGCCCGGTGATACGCAGTATTTT	CASGLPSGRPGDTQYF
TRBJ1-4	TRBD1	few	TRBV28	TGTGCCAGCCTTCGACAGGGGGATGAAAAACTGTTTTTT	CASLRQGDEKLFF
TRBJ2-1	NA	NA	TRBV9	TGTGCCAGCAGCGTAGAACAGGGAGACAATGAGCAGTTCTTC	CASSVEQGDNEQFF
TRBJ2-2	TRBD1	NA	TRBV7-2	TGTGCCAGCAGCTTCCCGACAGGGCGAAACACCGGGGAGCTGTTTTTT	CASSFPTGRNTGELFF
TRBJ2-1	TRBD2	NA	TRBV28	TGTGCCAGCAGTTTGTTGGGAGGGGAGCAGTTCTTC	CASSLLGGEQFF
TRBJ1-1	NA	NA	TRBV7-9	TGTTCCAGCAGCCTACCGGGGGGTGACACTGAAGCTTTCTTT	CSSSLPGGDTEAFF
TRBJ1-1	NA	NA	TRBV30	TGTGCCTGGACCCGGGGGGTTGGGACTGAAGCTTTCTTT	CAWTRGVGTEAFF
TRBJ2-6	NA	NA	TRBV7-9	TGTGCCAGCAGCTTAGGGCAGGGGTCTGGGGCCAACGTCCTGACTTTC	CASSLGQGSGANVLTF
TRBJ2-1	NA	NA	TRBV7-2	TGTGCCAGCAGCTTAACTCGGCGGTTCGGGAATGAGCAGTTCTTC	CASSLTRRFGNEQFF
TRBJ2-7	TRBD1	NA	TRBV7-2	TGTGCCAGCAGCTTAGGGCAGGGGGCCCACGAGCAGTACTTC	CASSLGQGAHEQYF
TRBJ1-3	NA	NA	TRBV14	TGTGCCAGCAGCCCCATACTTCGGAACACCATATATTTT	CASSPILRNTIYF
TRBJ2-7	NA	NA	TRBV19	TGTGCCAGTAGTCGAGTGTGGCAGGGTGAAAGGTCCTACGAGCAGTACTTC	CASSRVWQGERSYEQYF
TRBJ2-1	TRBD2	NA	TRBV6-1	TGTGCCAGCAGTGAACTCCCACTAGCGGGGATAAACAATGAGCAGTTCTTC	CASSELPLAGINNEQFF
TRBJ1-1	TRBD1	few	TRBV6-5	TGTGCCAGCAGTTACACAGGGGGCGGTAAGGGGACTGAAGCTTTCTTT	CASSYTGGGKGTEAFF
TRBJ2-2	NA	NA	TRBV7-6	TGTGCCAGCAGCTTAGTATACCAGACCGGGGAGCTGTTTTTT	CASSLVYQTGELFF
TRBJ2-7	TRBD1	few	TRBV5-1	TGCGCCAGCAGCCTACAGACAGGGGGCTACGAGCAGTACTTC	CASSLQTGGYEQYF
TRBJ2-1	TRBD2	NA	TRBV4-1	TGCGCCAGCAGCCACCCTGACCCGGGACTAGGGGTACTCAGCTCCTACAATGAGCAGTTCTTC	CASSHPDPGLGVLSSYNEQFF
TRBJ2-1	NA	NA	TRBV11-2	TGTGCCAGCAGCTTGGAAGCGGGCCTGAGCTCCTACAATGAGCAGTTCTTC	CASSLEAGLSSYNEQFF
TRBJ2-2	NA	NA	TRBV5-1	TGCGCCAGCCCAGGGAACACCGGGGAGCTGTTTTTT	CASPGNTGELFF
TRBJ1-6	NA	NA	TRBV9	TGTGCCAGCAGCCCTGGGGGGGAAATCCCTAATTCACCCCTCCACTTT	CASSPGGEIPNSPLHF
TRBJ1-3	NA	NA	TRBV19	TGTGCCAGTCACCCCTCCGACAGCTCTGGAAACACCATATATTTT	CASHPSDSSGNTIYF
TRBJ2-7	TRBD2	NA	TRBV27	TGTGCCAGCAAGTGGGACTACGAAGCCTACGAGCAGTACTTC	CASKWDYEAYEQYF
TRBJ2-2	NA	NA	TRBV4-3	TGCGCCAGCAGCCAAGATTCAAGAGCCGCAACCGGGGAGCTGTTTTTT	CASSQDSRAATGELFF
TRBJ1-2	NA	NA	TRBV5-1	TGCGCCAGCAGCTTGGAAGGGACACTCACTGGCTACACCTTC	CASSLEGTLTGYTF
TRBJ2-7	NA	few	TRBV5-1	TGCGCCAGCAGCTTGGGTGGTACCGGGGTCTACGAGCAGTACTTC	CASSLGGTGVYEQYF
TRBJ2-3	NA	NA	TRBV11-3	TGTGCCAGCAGCCCACGGGGGGCGTCCACAGATACGCAGTATTTT	CASSPRGASTDTQYF
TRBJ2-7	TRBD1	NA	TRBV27	TGTGCCAGCAGTTCCGGGACAGGGGGCTACGAGCAGTACTTC	CASSSGTGGYEQYF
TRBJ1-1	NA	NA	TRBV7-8	TGTGCCAGCAGCCAGGACAGAGACACTGAAGCTTTCTTT	CASSQDRDTEAFF
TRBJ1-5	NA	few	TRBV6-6	TGTGCCAGCAGTTACCGGGGGAGGGGGAGCAATCAGCCCCAGCATTTT	CASSYRGRGSNQPQHF
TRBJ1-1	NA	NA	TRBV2	TGTGCCAGCAGAATCCGTTTTGAAGCTTTCTTT	CASRIRFEAFF
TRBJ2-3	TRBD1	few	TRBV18	TGTGCCAGCTCCGGACAGGGGGCGAGTGGCACGCAGTATTTT	CASSGQGASGTQYF
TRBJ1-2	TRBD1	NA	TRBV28	TGTGCCATCCGGGACAGTAGGAACTATGGCTACACCTTC	CAIRDSRNYGYTF
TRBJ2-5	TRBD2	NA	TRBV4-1	TGCGCCAGCAGCCAAGAGCTAGCGGGAGGTGAAAAGACCCAGTACTTC	CASSQELAGGEKTQYF
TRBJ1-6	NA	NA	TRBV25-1	TGTGCCAGCAGTGGGATCAACCGGGTCTCGCGTCATAATTCACCCCTCCACTTT	CASSGINRVSRHNSPLHF
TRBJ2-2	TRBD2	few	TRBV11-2	TGTGCCAGCAGCCCCGCGATAGCGGGGGATCGGACCGGGGAGCTGTTTTTT	CASSPAIAGDRTGELFF
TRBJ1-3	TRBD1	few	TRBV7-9	TGTTCCAGCAGCCCAGGACAGGGCTTCGGCTCTGGAAACACCATATATTTT	CSSSPGQGFGSGNTIYF
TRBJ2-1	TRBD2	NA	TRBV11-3	TGTGCCAGCAGCTTCTTGACTAGCGGGTATCACAATGAGCAGTTCTTC	CASSFLTSGYHNEQFF
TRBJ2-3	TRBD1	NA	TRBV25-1	TGTGCCAGCAGTGATCCAGGGGGCGAATGGTACACAGATACGCAGTATTTT	CASSDPGGEWYTDTQYF
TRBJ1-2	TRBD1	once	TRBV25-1	TGTGCCAGCAGTGCGGACAGGGGATATGGCTACACCTTC	CASSADRGYGYTF
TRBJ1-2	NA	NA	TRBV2	TGTGCCAGCACTAAGGACAGCAATGGCTACACCTTC	CASTKDSNGYTF
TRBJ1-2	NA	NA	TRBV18	TGTGCCAGCTCACGGTTGGACAAGCCCTATGGCTACACCTTC	CASSRLDKPYGYTF
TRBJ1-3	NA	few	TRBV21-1	TGTGCCACCCCAGGGGACAGAAACACCATATATTTT	CATPGDRNTIYF
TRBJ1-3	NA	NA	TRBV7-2	TGTGCCAGCAGCGGGGGGGGTACGAGCACTGGAAACACCATATATTTT	CASSGGGTSTGNTIYF
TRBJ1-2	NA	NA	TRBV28	TGTGCCAGCAGTGTGGCGGGAACCACTAACTATGGCTACACCTTC	CASSVAGTTNYGYTF
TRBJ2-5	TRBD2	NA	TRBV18	TGTGCCAGCTCACCCCGGGAGGCTCAAGGGGAGACCCAGTACTTC	CASSPREAQGETQYF
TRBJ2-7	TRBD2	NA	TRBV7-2	TGTGCCAGCAGCATCCCGGGACTAGCGGGAGGTGGGCAGTACTTC	CASSIPGLAGGGQYF
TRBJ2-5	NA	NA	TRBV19	TGTGCCAGTAGTACCCTTTGGGGGCCTTCCCAAGAGACCCAGTACTTC	CASSTLWGPSQETQYF
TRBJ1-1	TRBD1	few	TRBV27	TGTGCCAGCAGTTTTCACAGGGGGACCACTGAAGCTTTCTTT	CASSFHRGTTEAFF
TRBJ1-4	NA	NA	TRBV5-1	TGCGCCAGCAGCTGGAACGGGGAGGAAAAACTGTTTTTT	CASSWNGEEKLFF
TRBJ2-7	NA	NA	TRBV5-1	TGCGCCAGCAGTTCCTCGGAACAGGGTTGGTACTTC	CASSSSEQGWYF
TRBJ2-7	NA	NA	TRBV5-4	TGTGCCAGCATCTTAGCGGAGAAACCCTACGAGCAGTACTTC	CASILAEKPYEQYF
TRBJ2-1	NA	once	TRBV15	TGTGCCACCAGCTCCCGGTCGGGTCTCGTATACAATGAGCAGTTCTTC	CATSSRSGLVYNEQFF
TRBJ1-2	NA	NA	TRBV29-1	TGCAGCGTTGAAGTGGGGCTTTCCCCAAGGGACTATGGCTACACCTTC	CSVEVGLSPRDYGYTF